Below are 18 T cell receptor beta chains sequenced from a single sample in a study of shared T cell receptors in the human thymus. Method: immunoSEQ multiplex PCR; TCRdb's copy keeps in-frame clones and lacks some. The repertoire has about 660,000 clones, about 90% of them found once; the top ten carry roughly 0.0094%. This sample was also put to use in a study of human thymus T cells.

Sequencing was done on a sample of thymocytes. All receptors derive from a boy under two years old with a congenital heart defect.

The chain has TRBV4-1 and TRBJ2-7, with D possibly matching TRBD2 (6 bases). Trimming shortened V by 1 base and J by 4 bases, and 20 bases separated the two germline ends. CDR3 length equals 17 residues. CDR1 is MGHRA, CDR2 YSYEKL, per germline. The CDR3 DNA sequence: TGCGCCAGCAGCCAAGCGACAGAATATCTACGGGGGTACGAGCAGTACTTC. Translated, it gives CASSQATEYLRGYEQYF.

This clone occurred once. This sequence joins TRBV5-1 and TRBJ2-7; D is uncertain. Trimming took 0 bases from V and 4 from J, leaving 11 bases between them. Germline-derived CDR1 and CDR2 are SGHRS and YFSETQ. This CDR3 is built from 14 residues. The CDR3 sequence: CASSLETYAYEQYF. CDR3 coding DNA: TGCGCCAGCAGCTTGGAGACTTACGCGTACGAGCAGTACTTC. The variable domain in full, with the rest retrieved from reference TRBV5-1 and TRBJ2-7, is KAGVTQTPRYLIKTRGQQVTLSCSPISGHRSVSWYQQTPGQGLQFLFEYFSETQRNKGNFPGRFSGRQFSNSRSEMNVSTLELGDSALYLCASSLETYAYEQYFGPGTRLTVT.

The gene calls are TRBV28 and TRBJ1-1; D possibly corresponds to TRBD1 (5 bases). Trimming took 3 bases from V and 6 from J, leaving 11 bases between them. Germline CDR1 and CDR2: MDHEN and SYDVKM. This CDR3 is built from 13 residues. The CDR3 here is CASSLGGGPEAFF. CDR3 in DNA: TGTGCCAGCAGTTTGGGGGGAGGCCCTGAAGCTTTCTTT.

The chain combines TRBV6-1 with TRBJ2-7; a possible D gene is TRBD2 (6 bases). Trimming took off 2 bases at V and 4 bases at J, with 18 bases between the two ends. The CDR3 has 16 amino acids. Looked up from germline, CDR1 is MNHNS and CDR2 is SASEGT. As DNA, the CDR3 is TGTGCCAGCAGTGAATATCAAACCCGGGACTCTTACGAGCAGTACTTC. Protein sequence: CASSEYQTRDSYEQYF.

CDR3: CASSSRGSGNTIYF. CDR3 DNA sequence: TGTGCCAGCAGCTCAAGGGGTTCTGGAAACACCATATATTTT. V and J are TRBV13 and TRBJ1-3; a weak D match, TRBD1 (5 bases). In germline, CDR1 is PRHDT, CDR2 FYEKMQ (reference sequence). This CDR3 comprises 14 residues. The V end lost 4 bases, the J end lost 1 base, and 8 bases lay between the germline ends.

The chain recombines TRBV6-5 with TRBJ1-1; a weak D match, TRBD1 (5 bases). The CDR3 contains 15 residues. Trimming removed 4 bases from V and 0 bases from J, with 12 bases in between. Germline assignment: CDR1 MNHEY and CDR2 SVGAGI. DNA of the CDR3: TGTGCCAGCAGTTCCCTCGACAGAGTGAACACTGAAGCTTTCTTT. Translated, it gives CASSSLDRVNTEAFF.

The chain is built from TRBV11-1 and TRBJ2-7; the D gene is possibly TRBD1 (6 bases). CDR1 and CDR2 from the germline V gene are SGHAT and FQDESV (reference sequence). The CDR3 covers 14 residues. V lost 0 bases, J lost 2 bases, and 8 bases lay in between. The CDR3 region is CASSLADRTYEQYF. The CDR3 coding sequence is TGTGCCAGCAGCTTAGCCGACAGGACCTACGAGCAGTACTTC.

The chain has TRBV29-1 and TRBJ2-3; D gene uncertain. Germline V lookup: CDR1 SQVTM, CDR2 ANQGSEA. With 7 bases removed from V and 1 base from J, the gap between germline ends came to 9 bases. CDR3 length: 12 amino acids. CDR3 in amino acids: CSGCGGTDTQYF. Written as DNA, the CDR3 is TGCAGCGGCTGCGGCGGCACAGATACGCAGTATTTT.

The genes are TRBV7-2 and TRBJ2-5; 9 positions match TRBD2. After removal of 6 bases from V and 5 bases from J, the junction contained 19 bases not matched to a gene. The CDR3 totals 18 residues. Germline CDR1 is SGHTA and CDR2 is FQGNSA. CDR3 residues: CASRQSALVAGVRETQYF. CDR3 in DNA: TGTGCCAGCAGGCAGAGCGCGTTGGTAGCGGGAGTGAGGGAGACCCAGTACTTC.

The chain combines TRBV7-2 with TRBJ1-2, with D possibly being TRBD1 (6 bases). Trimming shortened V by 3 bases and J by 3 bases, and 20 bases separated the two germline ends. The CDR3 contains 17 residues. The germline V gene encodes CDR1 SGHTA and CDR2 FQGNSA. The DNA for the CDR3 is TGTGCCAGCAGCTTCGGGAGGGGGGACCCATCGGACTATGGCTACACCTTC. It codes for CASSFGRGDPSDYGYTF.

V and J are TRBV5-1 and TRBJ1-1, with TRBD1 identical over 10 bases. The CDR3 is 16 amino acids. The germline gives CDR1 SGHRS, CDR2 YFSETQ. Trimming cost V 0 bases and J 6 bases; bases outside gene matches: 8. The CDR3 DNA reads as TGCGCCAGCAGCTTGGCCCCCGGGACAGGGGTCGCTGAAGCTTTCTTT. This gives the protein CASSLAPGTGVAEAFF. Filled out from reference TRBV5-1 and TRBJ1-1, the complete variable domain reads KAGVTQTPRYLIKTRGQQVTLSCSPISGHRSVSWYQQTPGQGLQFLFEYFSETQRNKGNFPGRFSGRQFSNSRSEMNVSTLELGDSALYLCASSLAPGTGVAEAFFGQGTRLTVV.

The chain has TRBV19 and TRBJ2-3, with D perhaps matching TRBD2 (6 bases). Per germline, CDR1 LNHDA and CDR2 SQIVND (reference sequence). CDR3 length: 13 amino acids. With 5 bases removed from V and 8 bases from J, the gap between germline ends came to 14 bases. The CDR3 nucleotides are TGTGCCAGTAGTCCGGAGGAGGGGTCTACGCAGTATTTT. Its protein is CASSPEEGSTQYF.

J is TRBJ1-3 and V is TRBV19, with D possibly matching TRBD1 (6 bases). The CDR3 is made up of 16 amino acids. Trimming left V 5 bases short and J 4 bases short, with 18 bases between. CDR1 LNHDA and CDR2 SQIVND come from the germline V gene (reference sequence). The CDR3 nucleotides read TGTGCCAGTAGTGTGAGAGACAGGCCGAAGGGAAACACCATATATTTT. Its protein product is CASSVRDRPKGNTIYF.

V gene TRBV11-2 combines with J gene TRBJ1-1; TRBD1 is a possible D gene (5 bases). This CDR3 has 15 amino acids. CDR1 SGHAT and CDR2 FQNNGV come from the germline V gene. The V gene lost 1 base and the J gene lost 5 bases, with 14 bases spanning the gap. This CDR3 is CASSLGLSGGTEAFF. Here the CDR3 DNA reads TGTGCCAGCAGCTTAGGTCTATCGGGGGGAACTGAAGCTTTCTTT.

The rearrangement links TRBV30 to TRBJ2-3; D not resolved. The germline V gene encodes CDR1 GTSNPN and CDR2 SVGIG (reference sequence). The CDR3 spans 14 residues. With 3 bases removed from V and 6 bases from J, the gap between germline ends came to 16 bases. The CDR3 spells CAWSTGFYSDTQYF. In DNA, the CDR3 is TGTGCCTGGAGCACCGGGTTCTATTCGGATACGCAGTATTTT.

The chain recombines TRBV5-1 with TRBJ1-2; D remains unclear. CDR1 is SGHRS and CDR2 is YFSETQ in the germline V gene. The CDR3 has 16 amino acids. Trimming left V 4 bases short and J 4 bases short, with 20 bases between. The CDR3 here is CASSGGPTPIPYGYTF. The CDR3 DNA follows: TGCGCCAGCAGCGGAGGACCGACTCCGATCCCCTATGGCTACACCTTC. Looking up the rest from reference TRBV5-1 and TRBJ1-2 gives the full variable domain: KAGVTQTPRYLIKTRGQQVTLSCSPISGHRSVSWYQQTPGQGLQFLFEYFSETQRNKGNFPGRFSGRQFSNSRSEMNVSTLELGDSALYLCASSGGPTPIPYGYTFGSGTRLTVV.

The CDR3 region is CAWNLDRVNYGYTF. In DNA, the CDR3 is TGTGCCTGGAATCTGGACAGGGTAAACTATGGCTACACCTTC. This chain connects TRBV30 to TRBJ1-2; TRBD1 matches 8 bases. The CDR3 consists of 14 residues. Germline CDR1 GTSNPN, CDR2 SVGIG (reference sequence). Trimming at V came to 4 bases and at J to 2 bases, leaving 6 bases not matched to a gene.

This chain connects TRBV2 to TRBJ2-7; D possibly corresponds to TRBD2 (6 bases). This CDR3 comprises 13 residues. V was trimmed by 6 bases and J by 6 bases, leaving 15 bases between them. Germline values: CDR1 SNHLY, CDR2 FYNNEI. In DNA form, the CDR3 reads TGTGCCAGCAGGAGGGTGTGGGGAGGCGAGCAGTACTTC. Protein product: CASRRVWGGEQYF.